The TCR beta chain under discussion was sequenced for a study of blood T cells in healthy people across ages (dated by TCRdb to the mid-2010s). For the wider study: In model experiments, roughly one uniquely barcoded TCR beta cDNA molecule per two T cells was captured by template switching. For two donors (one aged 18 to 29 and one aged 80 or older), the study analyzed two additional independent replicas of 1 million unique cDNA reads from the same blood draw. Donors were grouped into four age groups: young (average approximately 15 years), middle-aged (roughly 40), aged (about 60) and long-lived (about 90). Using deep sequencing normalized with unique cDNA molecular identifiers, the study measured how TCR beta repertoire diversity changes with age. General study outcomes and caveats: Compared with the aged group, the long-lived group had more naive CD4+ T cells, fewer expanded clones and increased TCR diversity, suggesting age selection. Estimates of total diversity based on one million sequenced T cells were regarded as lower bounds and as underestimates. As age increased, observed TCR beta diversity per million T cells dropped in a roughly linear way, and a significant reduction was already evident by age 40. Conclusive comparison of naive and antigen-experienced compartments was prevented by the profiling of bulk unsorted PBMCs. Observed TCR beta diversity correlated strongly with the percentage of naive T cells measured by flow cytometry. The CMV infection status of donors was not known, potentially confounding age-related changes in expanded clonotypes.

The 40 or so donors, aged 6 to 90 years, were systemically healthy Caucasian individuals from Russia. About 9.8 milliliters of peripheral blood were drawn from each donor into EDTA-treated Vacutainer tubes. PBMCs were isolated by Ficoll-Paque density-gradient centrifugation, with at least 6 million obtained per sample. Total RNA was extracted from PBMCs with Trizol reagent, with at least 6 micrograms obtained per sample. The percentages of naive CD45RAhigh/CD27high T cells were determined by flow cytometry on a PBMC aliquot from every donor. Libraries were made using 5' RACE. The data were produced on an Illumina HiSeq 2500. A second PCR of about 6 to 12 cycles was run with a J-beta primer mix and a sample-barcoded 5' primer. Each TCR beta cDNA molecule received a unique molecular identifier from a template-switch 5' adaptor carrying 12 random nucleotides. At least 2.5 million CDR3-containing paired-end reads were obtained from each sample. First-strand cDNA synthesis was performed from all RNA using the Mint cDNA synthesis kit, with priming by a TRBC-specific oligonucleotide. After uracil-DNA glycosylase treatment, a first 18-cycle PCR used universal primers M1SS and BC2_uni_R on all cDNA. For the original study's pipeline: For normalization, 1 million high-quality reads were randomly selected from each sample, with every read carrying a distinct molecular identifier. Reads with shared molecular identifiers were discarded instead of being binned into consensus sequences. MiTCR, with a Q25 quality threshold and the strictest error-elimination algorithm, was used for CDR3 identification, clonotype clustering and error correction. A nonparametric unseen species model with Euler transformation was used to estimate lower-bound total TCR beta diversity. TCRdb redid the processing of the public reads, applying fastp at Q25 and MiXCR, and retained in-frame beta chains. Each CDR3 protein gets just one entry, which takes the most common genes and DNA from the rows behind it. TCRdb, rather than the study authors, made the V and J calls. The sample table holds 800,000 to 1,300,000 distinct CDR3 sequences, of which approximately 26% were seen once. The top ten constitute less than 0.75% of the sample.

In the case of this clonotype: Its antigen is currently not known. Base quality data are lacking; no much larger clone is found one base away.

There are 14 amino acids in the CDR3, from cysteine to phenylalanine inclusive. Only CDR3 DNA remains: 42 bases, in frame from the first base. V loses 5 bases, J loses 8 bases, and the germline ends lie 15 bases apart. As encoded in the germline V gene, CDR1 is SNHLY while CDR2 is FYNNEI. The data were also submitted as part of a second study, on T cells of mothers and their children. That second publication adds: Nine systemically healthy Caucasian individuals, comprising three mothers and their six children, were included as donors. cDNA synthesis used all of the extracted RNA, with roughly 1.6 ug of RNA in each 15 ul reaction. In the second PCR, the M1S primer added sample barcodes and 2-4 random nucleotides. Over 8 million TCR beta CDR3 reads were obtained for each mother, and 2.5 million to 3 million reads were obtained for each child. Thymic selection similarly shapes TCR recombination output in related and unrelated pairs, with minor effect from inherited differences. Normalized repertoire overlap in related mother-child pairs was always slightly higher than in unrelated mother-child pairs, but the difference was never significant. With a sensitivity of 90 to 100 clones per million clonotypes, no persistent microchimeric T cell clones were detected. In the study, deep NGS was used to compare the TCR beta repertoires of mothers and children, and features distinguishing related mother-child pairs from unrelated individuals were sought. On average, the children were approximately 11 +/- 4 years old, while the mothers were roughly 40 +/- 4 years old. After adapter ligation with NEBNext reagents, the libraries were sequenced on Illumina HiSeq 2000 with 100+100 nt paired-end reads. To prevent cross-contamination, the mother and child libraries were prepared a month apart and were sequenced in separate runs. For each donor, somewhere between roughly 450,000 and 2,000,000 distinct TCR beta clonotypes were identified. Naive TCR beta clonotypes were estimated from low-frequency clonotypes matched to each donor's FACS-determined naive share, without sorting.

The sequencing input was blood. Recombination joined TRBV2 with TRBJ1-4; TRBD1 is perhaps the D gene, given 5 matching bases. This clonotype was sampled from a girl aged 2-9 years in good health. The base sequence is TGTGCCAGCAGTTACTCGAGGGGTGAAGAAAAACTGTTTTTT. Translated, this is CASSYSRGEEKLFF.